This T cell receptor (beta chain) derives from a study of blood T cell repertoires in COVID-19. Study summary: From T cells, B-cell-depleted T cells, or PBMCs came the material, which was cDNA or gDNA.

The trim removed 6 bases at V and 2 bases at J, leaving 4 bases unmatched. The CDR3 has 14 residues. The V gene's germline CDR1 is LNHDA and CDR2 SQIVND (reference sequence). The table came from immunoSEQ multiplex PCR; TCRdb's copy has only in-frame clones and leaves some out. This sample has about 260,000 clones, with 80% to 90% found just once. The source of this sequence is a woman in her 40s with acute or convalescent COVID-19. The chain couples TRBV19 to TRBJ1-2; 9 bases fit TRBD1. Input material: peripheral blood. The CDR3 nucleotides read TGTGCCAGTAGAGGAGGGACAGGGAACTATGGCTACACCTTC. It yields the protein CASRGGTGNYGYTF.